This is a list of T cell receptor beta chains from one sample in a study of cytomegalovirus exposure and HLA in healthy donors. Measured with immunoSEQ multiplex PCR; TCRdb has only the in-frame clones, and not every one. Found here are about 200,000 clones, around 80% of them singletons; the top ten hold approximately 2.9%. Sequenced input: PBMCs. The receptors derive from a man aged 30 to 39 in good health and CMV-seronegative. Both conserved end residues are part of each CDR3. Fields, in order: J gene, V gene, D gene, CDR3 DNA, CDR3 protein. D genes are given only for firm matches.

TRBJ1-6	TRBV28	NA	TGTGCCAGCACTAAGAGAGGGGGTAATTCACCCCTCCACTTT	CASTKRGGNSPLHF
TRBJ2-3	TRBV28	TRBD1	TGTGCCAGTCCCCCCCGACAGGGCCAGAGGCGCACAGATACGCAGTATTTT	CASPPRQGQRRTDTQYF
TRBJ2-5	TRBV4-1	NA	TGCGCCAGCAGCCAAGGGGCAGGGATTGAGACCCAGTACTTC	CASSQGAGIETQYF
TRBJ1-2	TRBV6-1	TRBD1	TGTGCCAGCAGGACATCCGGGACAGGGGATGGCTACACCTTC	CASRTSGTGDGYTF
TRBJ1-6	TRBV7-2	NA	TGTGCCAGCAGCTTATTAGAGGGATCACCCCTCCACTTT	CASSLLEGSPLHF
TRBJ2-7	TRBV28	TRBD1	TGTGCCAGCAGTTTCGCGGCAGGGGGCAGGGTCGAGCAGTACTTC	CASSFAAGGRVEQYF
TRBJ1-2	TRBV29-1	TRBD1	TGCAGCGTTGTCAGGGGGTCTAACTATGGCTACACCTTC	CSVVRGSNYGYTF
TRBJ2-7	TRBV4-2	NA	TGTGCCAGCAGCCAAGAAGGGCAGGGTGGCAACGAGCAGTACTTC	CASSQEGQGGNEQYF
TRBJ2-7	TRBV18	NA	TGTGCCAGCTCACCTAAGGGACACGGGGAGTACGAGCAGTACTTC	CASSPKGHGEYEQYF
TRBJ1-2	TRBV6-1	NA	TGTGCCAGCGGACAAGCCCCCTCCCGGGGGAATGGCTACACCTTC	CASGQAPSRGNGYTF
TRBJ1-1	TRBV2	NA	TGTGCCAGCAGCCACGGGAGAGACACTGAAGCTTTCTTT	CASSHGRDTEAFF
TRBJ1-5	TRBV5-6	NA	TGTGCCAGCAGCTTGGGAGGGGGATTATTTAATCAGCCCCAGCATTTT	CASSLGGGLFNQPQHF